This T cell receptor beta chain was recovered during a study of blood T cell repertoires in COVID-19. Study overall: The samples span acute and convalescent COVID-19 from the United States, Italy and Spain. Nucleic acid was either cDNA or gDNA, and it came from T cells, B-cell-depleted T cells, or PBMCs.

Authors' analysis steps: Estimation of nucleated cell counts relied on the amplification of reference gene primers. Measured with immunoSEQ multiplex PCR; TCRdb has only the in-frame clones, and not every one. V and J calls and clone size are as listed in that table; D and trimming were resolved from the DNA. The sample carries 240,000 or so clones, roughly 90% recorded once. Germline CDR1 LNHDA, CDR2 SQIVND (reference sequence). Trimming shortened V by 1 base and J by 0 bases, and 12 bases separated the two germline ends. CDR3 length: 16 residues. The source of this sequence is a woman in her 30s with acute or convalescent COVID-19. The rearrangement joins TRBV19 to TRBJ1-1, with D perhaps matching TRBD1 (6 bases). Sequences were obtained from peripheral blood. For the CDR3, the DNA is TGTGCCAGTAGTATAGTGCTGACAGGAATGAACACTGAAGCTTTCTTT. Translated, it gives CASSIVLTGMNTEAFF.